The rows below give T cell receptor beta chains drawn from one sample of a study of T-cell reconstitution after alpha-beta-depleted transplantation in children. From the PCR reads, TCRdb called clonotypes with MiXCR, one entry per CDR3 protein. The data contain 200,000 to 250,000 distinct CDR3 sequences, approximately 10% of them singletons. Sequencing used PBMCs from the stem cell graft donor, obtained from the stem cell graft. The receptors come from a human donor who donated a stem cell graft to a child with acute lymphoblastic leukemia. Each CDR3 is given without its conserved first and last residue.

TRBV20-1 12 SARHLNSGAGYT
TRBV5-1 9 ASSADDEQF
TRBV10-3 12 AIRSSQGSYGYT
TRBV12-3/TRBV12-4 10 ASSPLRVQAF
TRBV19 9 AAGPFYEQY
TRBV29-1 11 SVSTLGNYGYT
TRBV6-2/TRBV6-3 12 ASTNPPGANVLT
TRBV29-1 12 SVERGGAAGELF
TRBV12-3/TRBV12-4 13 ASSPGSAGDTEAF
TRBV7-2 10 ASSWRVYEQY
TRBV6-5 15 ASSSSIRTGDTGELF
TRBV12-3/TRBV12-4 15 ASSFEAHETPGETQY
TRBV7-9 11 ASSLGSPGAVY
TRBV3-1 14 ASKGLAGGDYNEQF
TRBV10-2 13 ASSEWDRGQETQY
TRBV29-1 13 SGGFREEWNTEAF
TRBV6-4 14 ASSASSGTSTDTQY
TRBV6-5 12 ASSYGDSRIEQF
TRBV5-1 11 ASRMATQETQY
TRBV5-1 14 ASSLVGLAISYEQY
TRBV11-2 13 ASSETGVGPDTQY
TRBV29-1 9 SGLTFYGYT
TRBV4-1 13 ASSQDAGVSGELF
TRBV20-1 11 SALRQGVYEQY
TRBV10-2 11 ASTGTGIHEQY
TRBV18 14 ASSPVRGESYNEQF
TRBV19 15 ASSTQPLGGISGELF
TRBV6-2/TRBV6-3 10 ASSYGWDEQY
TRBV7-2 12 ASSLVITEETQY
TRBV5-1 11 ASSGVSTDTQY
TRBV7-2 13 ASINVPVYQETQY
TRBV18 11 ASSLQGATEAF
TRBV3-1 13 ASSQVPGASYGYT
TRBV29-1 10 SVDISGNTIY
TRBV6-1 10 ASSGGDSPLH
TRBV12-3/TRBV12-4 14 ASSWGQGGTNEKLF
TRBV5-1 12 ASSLGQQEGEAF
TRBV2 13 ASSQEQGAGNTIY
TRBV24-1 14 ATSDPLAGDPDTQY
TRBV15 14 ATSRGRSVNTGELF
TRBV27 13 ASSSGPLFNYGYT
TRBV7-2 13 ASSLRSGASDTQY
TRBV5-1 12 ASSLTGTGSEQY
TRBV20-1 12 SAVLAGGTYEQY
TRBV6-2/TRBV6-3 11 ASTHPGTYEQY
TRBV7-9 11 ASSRGTDRIYT
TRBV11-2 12 ASSLERGGQPQH
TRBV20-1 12 SAREPSPLGEQY
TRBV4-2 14 ASSQKRTSLGETQY
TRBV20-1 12 SVERLAAQETQY
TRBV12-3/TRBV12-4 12 ASSQGRTAYEQY
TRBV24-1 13 ATSPAEGNTGELF
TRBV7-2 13 ASSLEVSLRNEQF
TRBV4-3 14 ASSQDSGDYNEKLF
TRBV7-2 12 ASSLDYRGETQY